This T cell receptor beta chain was identified during a study of technical replicates of blood from a few donors (dated by TCRdb to the late 2010s). As for this clone: Its antigen remains unidentified. Base qualities were left out, and no much larger clone turns up one base away.

Taken from cysteine to phenylalanine, the CDR3 has 12 residues. Only the CDR3 region is kept as DNA, spanning 36 bases read in frame from base 1. A distance of 5 bases separates the germline ends of V and J, which lose 2 bases and 5 bases respectively. The germline V gene encodes CDR1 SGHVS and CDR2 FNYEAQ. Library preparation employed the immunoSEQ multiplex PCR assay. Sourced from immuneACCESS, this table was stored by TCRdb with only in-frame sequences that have V and J called. A share of the clones is absent; for the studies checked, an unresolved V gene accounts for under half, and the remainder has no known explanation. The sample table lists some 80,000 clones, around 96% of them with a count of one. The top ten constitute 0.3% to 0.35% of the sample.

The source material was T cells isolated from PBMCs. The clonotype was recovered from a human donor in good health. In this chain, TRBV7-6 is recombined with TRBJ2-3; TRBD1 is perhaps the D gene, given 5 matching bases. The DNA sequence is TGTGCCAGCAGCTTACAGGGAGATACGCAGTATTTT. This codes for CASSLQGDTQYF.